The clone carrying this T cell receptor (beta chain) has just one count. TCRdb's copy holds only in-frame clones and misses some; the assay was immunoSEQ multiplex PCR. The data show 2 million to 2.5 million clones, with approximately 95% seen just once and 0.39% held by the top ten. This sample stems from a study of shared clonotypes between healthy human individuals. Across the study: Three plates each covered CD4 naive and memory; CD8 naive two, CD8 memory one.

This CDR3 region has 17 residues. J was trimmed by 5 bases and V by 0 bases; bases with no gene match: 13. Germline V gene data show CDR1 as MGHRA and CDR2 as YSYEKL. The TCR originated in a man aged 18 to 29 in good health. Some clones in this sample may be carry-over from other donors' samples. Sequences were obtained from naive CD4+ T cells from PBMCs. Subset indicated: CD45RA+ positively selected. This chain links TRBV4-1 with TRBJ2-7; 7 bases match TRBD2. CDR3 in amino acids: CASSQDMGIAGLDEQYF. The CDR3 bases are TGCGCCAGCAGCCAAGATATGGGTATAGCGGGTCTCGACGAGCAGTACTTC.